This T cell receptor (beta chain) emerged from a study of T cells in Graves' hyperthyroidism and ophthalmopathy. Study-level points and caveats: Blood shared most expanded thyroid clonotypes above 0.001. The model predicted ophthalmopathy a median 6.5 months before onset. A 13 V-J signature model discriminated ophthalmopathy versus stable hyperthyroidism.

This clonotype appeared many times. Its specificity is unknown. TCR beta CDR3 regions were amplified from RNA transcripts. HTBI primers drove first-round RT-PCR of the TCR CDR3. One entry per CDR3 protein, called by TCRdb with MiXCR from the multiplex PCR reads. The sample shows some 500,000 distinct CDR3 sequences, about an eighth of them seen only once. Germline CDR1 reads SGHAT; CDR2 reads FQNNGV. This CDR3 is built from 16 residues. After removal of 3 bases from V and 2 bases from J, the junction contained 9 bases not matched to a gene. Material: blood. This chain connects TRBV11-2 to TRBJ1-2; TRBD1 aligns across 7 bases. The receptor was isolated from a young woman with Graves' hyperthyroidism. In DNA, the CDR3 is TGTGCCAGCAGCTTGTGGACAGGCCCCGGGAACTATGGCTACACCTTC. The encoded protein is CASSLWTGPGNYGYTF.